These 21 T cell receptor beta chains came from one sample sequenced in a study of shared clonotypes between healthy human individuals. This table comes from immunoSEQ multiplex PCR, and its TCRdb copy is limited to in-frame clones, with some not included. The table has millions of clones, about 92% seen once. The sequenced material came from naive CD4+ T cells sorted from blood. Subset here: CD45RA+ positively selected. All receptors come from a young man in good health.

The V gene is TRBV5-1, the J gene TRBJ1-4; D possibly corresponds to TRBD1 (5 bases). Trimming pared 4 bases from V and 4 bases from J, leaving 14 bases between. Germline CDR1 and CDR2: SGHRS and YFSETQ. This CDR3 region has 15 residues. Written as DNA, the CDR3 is TGCGCCAGCAGCCCCTCGGGGGGGGATAATGAAAAACTGTTTTTT. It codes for CASSPSGGDNEKLFF.

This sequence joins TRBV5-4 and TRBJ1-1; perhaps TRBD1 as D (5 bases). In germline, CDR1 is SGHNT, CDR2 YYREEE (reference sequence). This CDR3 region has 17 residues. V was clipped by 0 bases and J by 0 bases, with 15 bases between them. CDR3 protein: CASSLGGRGPMNTEAFF. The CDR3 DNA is TGTGCCAGCAGCTTGGGGGGGAGGGGTCCCATGAACACTGAAGCTTTCTTT.

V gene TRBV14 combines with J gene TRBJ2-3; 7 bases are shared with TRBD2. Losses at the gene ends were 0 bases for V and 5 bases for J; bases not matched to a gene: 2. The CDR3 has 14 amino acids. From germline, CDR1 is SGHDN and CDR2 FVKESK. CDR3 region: CASSQDWEGDTQYF. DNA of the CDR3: TGTGCCAGCAGCCAAGACTGGGAGGGAGATACGCAGTATTTT.

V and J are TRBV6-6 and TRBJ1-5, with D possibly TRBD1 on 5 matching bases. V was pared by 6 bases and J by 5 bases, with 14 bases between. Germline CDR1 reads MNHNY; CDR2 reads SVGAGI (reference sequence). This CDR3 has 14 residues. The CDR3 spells CASRGHINDQPQHF. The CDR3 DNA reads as TGTGCCAGCAGAGGACATATTAACGATCAGCCCCAGCATTTT.

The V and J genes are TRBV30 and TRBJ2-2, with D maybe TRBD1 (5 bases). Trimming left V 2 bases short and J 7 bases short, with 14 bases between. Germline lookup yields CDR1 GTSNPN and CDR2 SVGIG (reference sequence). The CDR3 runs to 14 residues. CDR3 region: CAWSRTQGVGELFF. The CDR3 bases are TGTGCCTGGAGTAGAACCCAGGGTGTCGGGGAGCTGTTTTTT.

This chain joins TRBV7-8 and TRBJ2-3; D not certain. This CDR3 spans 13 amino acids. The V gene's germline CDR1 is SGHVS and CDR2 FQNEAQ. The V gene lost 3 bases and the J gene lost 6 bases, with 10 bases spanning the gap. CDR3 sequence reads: CASSFGAADTQYF. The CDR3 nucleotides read TGTGCCAGCAGCTTCGGTGCGGCTGATACGCAGTATTTT.

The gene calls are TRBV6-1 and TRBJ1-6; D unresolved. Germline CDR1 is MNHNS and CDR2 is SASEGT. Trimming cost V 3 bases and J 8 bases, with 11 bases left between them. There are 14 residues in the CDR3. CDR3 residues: CASSDLRRDSPLHF. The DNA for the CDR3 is TGTGCCAGCAGTGACCTTAGGCGTGATTCACCCCTCCACTTT.

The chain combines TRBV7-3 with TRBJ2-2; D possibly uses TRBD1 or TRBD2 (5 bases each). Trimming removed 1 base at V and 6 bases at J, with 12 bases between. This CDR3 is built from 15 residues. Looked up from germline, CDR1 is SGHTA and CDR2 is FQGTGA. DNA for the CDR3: TGTGCCAGCAGCTTAAGAGGGGCGAGTCCCGGGGAGCTGTTTTTT. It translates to CASSLRGASPGELFF. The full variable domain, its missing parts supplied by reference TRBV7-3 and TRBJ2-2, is GAGVSQTPSNKVTEKGKYVELRCDPISGHTALYWYRQSLGQGPEFLIYFQGTGAADDSGLPNDRFFAVRPEGSVSTLKIQRTERGDSAVYLCASSLRGASPGELFFGEGSRLTVL.

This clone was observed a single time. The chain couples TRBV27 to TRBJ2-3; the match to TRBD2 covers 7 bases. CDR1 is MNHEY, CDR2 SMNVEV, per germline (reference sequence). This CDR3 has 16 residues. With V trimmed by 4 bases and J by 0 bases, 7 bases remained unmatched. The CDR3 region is CASSSQERGSTDTQYF. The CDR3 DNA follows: TGTGCCAGCAGTTCCCAAGAGCGGGGTAGCACAGATACGCAGTATTTT.

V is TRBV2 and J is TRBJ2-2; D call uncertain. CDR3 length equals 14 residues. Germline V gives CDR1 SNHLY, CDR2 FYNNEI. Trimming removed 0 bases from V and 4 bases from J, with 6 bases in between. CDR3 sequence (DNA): TGTGCCAGCAGTGAAGCGCGGCGCACCGGGGAGCTGTTTTTT. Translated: CASSEARRTGELFF.

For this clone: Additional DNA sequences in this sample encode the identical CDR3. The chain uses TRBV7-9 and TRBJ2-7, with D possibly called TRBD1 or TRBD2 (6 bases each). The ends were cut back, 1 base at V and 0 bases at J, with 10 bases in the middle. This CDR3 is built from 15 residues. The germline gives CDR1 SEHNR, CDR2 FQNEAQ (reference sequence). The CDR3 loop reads CASSLEGGSSYEQYF. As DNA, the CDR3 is TGTGCCAGCAGCTTAGAAGGGGGGAGCTCCTACGAGCAGTACTTC.

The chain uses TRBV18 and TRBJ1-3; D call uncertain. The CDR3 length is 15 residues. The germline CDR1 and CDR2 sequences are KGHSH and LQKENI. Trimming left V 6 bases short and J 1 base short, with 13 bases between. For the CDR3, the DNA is TGTGCCAGCTCTCCCAATCCGGGGTCTGGAAACACCATATATTTT. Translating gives CASSPNPGSGNTIYF. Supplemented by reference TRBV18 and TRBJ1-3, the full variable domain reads NAGVMQNPRHLVRRRGQEARLRCSPMKGHSHVYWYRQLPEEGLKFMVYLQKENIIDESGMPKERFSAEFPKEGPSILRIQQVVRGDSAAYFCASSPNPGSGNTIYFGEGSWLTVV.

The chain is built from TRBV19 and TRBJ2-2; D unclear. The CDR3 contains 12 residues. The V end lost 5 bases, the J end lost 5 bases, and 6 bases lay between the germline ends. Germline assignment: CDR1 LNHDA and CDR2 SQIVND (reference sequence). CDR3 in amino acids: CASSYTTGELFF. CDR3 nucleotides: TGTGCCAGTAGTTACACGACCGGGGAGCTGTTTTTT.

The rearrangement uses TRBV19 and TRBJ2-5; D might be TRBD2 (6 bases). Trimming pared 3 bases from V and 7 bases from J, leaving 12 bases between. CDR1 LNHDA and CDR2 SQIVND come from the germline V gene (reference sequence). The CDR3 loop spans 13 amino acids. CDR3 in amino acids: CASSMLGEVTQYF. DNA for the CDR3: TGTGCCAGTAGTATGCTGGGGGAGGTGACCCAGTACTTC.

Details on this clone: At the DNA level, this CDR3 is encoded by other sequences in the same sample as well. The CDR3 sequence: CASSLVGQDQPQHF. The DNA of the CDR3 is TGTGCCAGCAGCTTAGTCGGTCAGGATCAGCCCCAGCATTTT. The V gene is TRBV7-2, the J gene TRBJ1-5; D is unresolved. The CDR3 covers 14 residues. Per the germline V gene, CDR1 is SGHTA and CDR2 is FQGNSA. V was cut by 1 base and J by 5 bases, with 9 bases left in between.

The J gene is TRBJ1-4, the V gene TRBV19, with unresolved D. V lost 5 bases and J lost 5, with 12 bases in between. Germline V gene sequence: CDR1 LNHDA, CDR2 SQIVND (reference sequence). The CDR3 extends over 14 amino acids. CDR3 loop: CASSHREENEKLFF. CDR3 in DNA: TGTGCCAGTAGTCACCGGGAGGAAAATGAAAAACTGTTTTTT. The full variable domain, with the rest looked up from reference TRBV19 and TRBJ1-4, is DGGITQSPKYLFRKEGQNVTLSCEQNLNHDAMYWYRQDPGQGLRLIYYSQIVNDFQKGDIAEGYSVSREKKESFPLTVTSAQKNPTAFYLCASSHREENEKLFFGSGTQLSVL.

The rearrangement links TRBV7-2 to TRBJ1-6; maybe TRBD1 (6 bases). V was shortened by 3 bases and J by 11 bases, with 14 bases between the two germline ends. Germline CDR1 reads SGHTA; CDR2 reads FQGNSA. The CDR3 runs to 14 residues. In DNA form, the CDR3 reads TGTGCCAGCAGCTTCGACAGGTACCAAACACCCCTCCACTTT. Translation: CASSFDRYQTPLHF.

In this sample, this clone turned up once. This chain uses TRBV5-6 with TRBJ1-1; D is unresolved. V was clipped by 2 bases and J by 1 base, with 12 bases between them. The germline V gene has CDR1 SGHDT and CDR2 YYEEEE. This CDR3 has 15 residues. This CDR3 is CASSFGPIPNTEAFF. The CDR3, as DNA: TGTGCCAGCAGCTTTGGACCCATCCCGAACACTGAAGCTTTCTTT.

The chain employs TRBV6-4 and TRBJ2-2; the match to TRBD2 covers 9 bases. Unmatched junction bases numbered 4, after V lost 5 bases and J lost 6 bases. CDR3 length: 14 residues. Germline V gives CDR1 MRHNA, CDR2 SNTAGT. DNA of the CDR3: TGTGCCAGCAGTTCCAGCGGGGGGCCCGGGGAGCTGTTTTTT. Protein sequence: CASSSSGGPGELFF.

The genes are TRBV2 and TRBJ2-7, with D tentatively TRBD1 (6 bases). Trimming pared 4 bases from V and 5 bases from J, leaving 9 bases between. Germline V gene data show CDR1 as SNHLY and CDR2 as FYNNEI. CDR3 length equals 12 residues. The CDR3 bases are TGTGCCAGCAGTGCCAGGGGAGACGAGCAGTACTTC. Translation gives CASSARGDEQYF.

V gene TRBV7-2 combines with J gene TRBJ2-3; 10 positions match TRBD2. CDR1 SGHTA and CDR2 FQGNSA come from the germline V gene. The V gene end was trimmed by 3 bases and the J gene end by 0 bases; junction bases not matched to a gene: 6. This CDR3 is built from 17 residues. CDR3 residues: CASSLRGAGGSTDTQYF. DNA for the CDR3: TGTGCCAGCAGCTTGAGAGGAGCGGGAGGGAGCACAGATACGCAGTATTTT.